This TCR beta chain came from a study of CD8+ T cells in alopecia areata. This clone was observed many times. Its matching antigen is unknown. As the sequencing template, cDNA was produced by extracting RNA and reverse transcribing it. TCRdb's copy holds only in-frame clones and misses some; the assay was immunoSEQ multiplex PCR. The sample shows roughly 120,000 clones, 53% of them seen only once. General study points: It was lesional scalp, especially alopecia totalis/universalis, that showed higher clonality than normal scalp. Tofacitinib delivered significant drops in scalp clonality and in expanded CD8+ clones among the top 100. In scalp and blood during tofacitinib, many expanded lesional clones persisted.

Treatment given: oral pan-JAK inhibitor, 5-10 mg twice daily. This CDR3 contains 16 residues. The V segment lost 1 base and the J segment 7 bases; nucleotides outside the gene matches: 8. Per the germline V gene, CDR1 is MDHEN and CDR2 is SYDVKM. This chain links TRBV28 with TRBJ1-2; 11 nucleotides align to TRBD1. The receptor was isolated from a human donor with alopecia areata. The material sequenced was CD4+ T cells sorted from blood, taken at week 4, from a patient treated with tofacitinib. CDR3 residues: CASSLSGQGAFGGYTF. The CDR3 DNA is TGTGCCAGCAGTTTATCAGGACAGGGGGCGTTTGGTGGCTACACCTTC.